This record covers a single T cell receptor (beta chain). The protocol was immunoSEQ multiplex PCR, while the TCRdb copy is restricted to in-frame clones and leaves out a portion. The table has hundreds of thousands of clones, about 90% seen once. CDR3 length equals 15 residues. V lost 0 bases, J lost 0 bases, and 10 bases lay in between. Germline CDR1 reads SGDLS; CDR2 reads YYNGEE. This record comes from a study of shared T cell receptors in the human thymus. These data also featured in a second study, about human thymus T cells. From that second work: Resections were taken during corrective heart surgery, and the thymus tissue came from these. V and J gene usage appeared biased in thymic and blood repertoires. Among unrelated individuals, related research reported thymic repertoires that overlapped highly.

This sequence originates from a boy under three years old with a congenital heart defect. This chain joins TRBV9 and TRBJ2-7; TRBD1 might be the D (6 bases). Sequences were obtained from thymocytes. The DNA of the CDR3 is TGTGCCAGCAGCGTAGATGGGACAAGCTCCTACGAGCAGTACTTC. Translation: CASSVDGTSSYEQYF.